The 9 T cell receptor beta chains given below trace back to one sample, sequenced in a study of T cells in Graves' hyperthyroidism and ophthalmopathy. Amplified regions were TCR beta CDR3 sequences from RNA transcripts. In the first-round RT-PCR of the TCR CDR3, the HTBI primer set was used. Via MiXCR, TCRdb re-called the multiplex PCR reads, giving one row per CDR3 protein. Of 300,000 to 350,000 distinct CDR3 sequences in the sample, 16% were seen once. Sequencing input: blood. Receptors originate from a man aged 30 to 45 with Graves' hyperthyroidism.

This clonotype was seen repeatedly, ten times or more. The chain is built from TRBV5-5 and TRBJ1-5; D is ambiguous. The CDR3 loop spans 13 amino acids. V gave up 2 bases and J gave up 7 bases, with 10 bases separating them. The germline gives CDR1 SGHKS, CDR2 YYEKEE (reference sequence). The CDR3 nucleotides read TGTGCCAGCAGCTTCGGGGAGTTGCAGCCCCAGCATTTT. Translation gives CASSFGELQPQHF.

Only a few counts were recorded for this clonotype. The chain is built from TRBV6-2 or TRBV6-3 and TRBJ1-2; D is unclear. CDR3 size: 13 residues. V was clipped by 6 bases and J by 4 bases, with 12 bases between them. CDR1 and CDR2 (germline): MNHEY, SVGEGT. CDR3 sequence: CASRPDLLYGYTF. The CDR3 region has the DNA TGTGCCAGCAGGCCGGACTTGCTCTATGGCTACACCTTC.

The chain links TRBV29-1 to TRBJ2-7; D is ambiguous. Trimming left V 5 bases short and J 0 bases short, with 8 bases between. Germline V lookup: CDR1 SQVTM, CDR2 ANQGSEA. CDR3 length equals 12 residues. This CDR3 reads CSVMAHSYEQYF. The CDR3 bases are TGCAGCGTTATGGCCCACTCCTACGAGCAGTACTTC.

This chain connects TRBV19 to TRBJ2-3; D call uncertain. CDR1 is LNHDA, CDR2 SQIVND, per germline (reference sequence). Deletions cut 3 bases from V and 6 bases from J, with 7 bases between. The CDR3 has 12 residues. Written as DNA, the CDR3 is TGTGCCAGTAGTATTGGGGTGGATACGCAGTATTTT. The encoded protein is CASSIGVDTQYF. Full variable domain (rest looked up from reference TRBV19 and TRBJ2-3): DGGITQSPKYLFRKEGQNVTLSCEQNLNHDAMYWYRQDPGQGLRLIYYSQIVNDFQKGDIAEGYSVSREKKESFPLTVTSAQKNPTAFYLCASSIGVDTQYFGPGTRLTVL.

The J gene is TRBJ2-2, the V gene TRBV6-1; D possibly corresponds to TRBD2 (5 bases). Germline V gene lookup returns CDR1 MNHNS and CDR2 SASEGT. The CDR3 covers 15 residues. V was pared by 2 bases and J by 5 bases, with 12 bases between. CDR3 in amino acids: CASSERSGLTGELFF. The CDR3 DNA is TGTGCCAGCAGTGAACGGAGCGGTCTTACCGGGGAGCTGTTTTTT.

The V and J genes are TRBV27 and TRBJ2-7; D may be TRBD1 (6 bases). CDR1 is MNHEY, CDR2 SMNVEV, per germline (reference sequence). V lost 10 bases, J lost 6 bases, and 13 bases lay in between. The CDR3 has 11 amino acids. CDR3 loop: CATQGLGEQYF. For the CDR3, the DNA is TGTGCCACCCAGGGGTTGGGCGAGCAGTACTTC.

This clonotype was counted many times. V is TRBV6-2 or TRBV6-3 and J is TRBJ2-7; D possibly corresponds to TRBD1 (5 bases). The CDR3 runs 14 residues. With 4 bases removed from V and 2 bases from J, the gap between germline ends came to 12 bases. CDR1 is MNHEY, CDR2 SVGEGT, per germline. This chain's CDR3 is CASSFIQGPYEQYF. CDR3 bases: TGTGCCAGCAGTTTTATCCAGGGCCCCTACGAGCAGTACTTC.

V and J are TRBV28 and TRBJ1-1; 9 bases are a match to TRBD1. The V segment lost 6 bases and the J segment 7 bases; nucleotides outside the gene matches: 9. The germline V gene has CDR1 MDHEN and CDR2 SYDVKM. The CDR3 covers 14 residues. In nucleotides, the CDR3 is TGTGCCAGCAGCAGACAGGGGGGCGAAGGTGAAGCTTTCTTT. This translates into CASSRQGGEGEAFF. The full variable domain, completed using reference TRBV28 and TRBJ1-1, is DVKVTQSSRYLVKRTGEKVFLECVQDMDHENMFWYRQDPGLGLRLIYFSYDVKMKEKGDIPEGYSVSREKKERFSLILESASTNQTSMYLCASSRQGGEGEAFFGQGTRLTVV.

Here the CDR3 DNA reads TGTGCCAGCAGTGAGAGGGCGGACCGCGGGGCTTTCTTT. This sequence encodes CASSERADRGAFF. V is TRBV25-1 and J is TRBJ1-1; D not certain. Per germline, CDR1 MGHDK and CDR2 SYGVNS. Trimming took 3 bases from V and 11 from J, leaving 16 bases between them. The CDR3 spans 13 residues.